These 21 T cell receptor beta chains came from one sample sequenced in a study of blood T cell repertoires in COVID-19. Repertoires were generated with immunoSEQ multiplex PCR, while TCRdb's copy carries only in-frame clones and drops some. Here the sample spans 380,000 or so clones, 80% to 90% being singletons. The sample consisted of peripheral blood. These receptors were collected from a woman aged 60-75 years with COVID-19, enrolled during active disease.

The chain is built from TRBV7-9 and TRBJ1-1; the D gene is possibly TRBD1 (6 bases). The CDR3 loop spans 17 amino acids. CDR1 is SEHNR and CDR2 is FQNEAQ in the germline V gene (reference sequence). Trimming took off 0 bases at V and 2 bases at J, with 16 bases between the two ends. As DNA, the CDR3 is TGTGCCAGCAGCTTAGCAGGGCTACACAGGGTTAACACTGAAGCTTTCTTT. It yields the protein CASSLAGLHRVNTEAFF.

This clone is a singleton in its sample. The chain uses TRBV6-4 and TRBJ2-2, with TRBD2 matching 8 bases. V shed 6 bases and J 5 bases; nucleotides not matched to a gene: 5. Germline CDR1 and CDR2: MRHNA and SNTAGT. This CDR3 region has 14 residues. CDR3 coding DNA: TGTGCCAGCAGCCCCGGGACTAGTACCGGGGAGCTGTTTTTT. Amino acid sequence: CASSPGTSTGELFF.

The chain is built from TRBV7-3 and TRBJ2-1; tentatively, D is TRBD2 (6 bases). The CDR3 spans 14 residues. V gave up 1 base and J gave up 6 bases, with 10 bases separating them. CDR1 SGHTA and CDR2 FQGTGA come from the germline V gene. CDR3 in DNA: TGTGCCAGCAGCTTAATTGGAGGGAGCAATGAGCAGTTCTTC. Encoded protein: CASSLIGGSNEQFF.

Concerning this clone itself: A read error may explain this, as a much larger clone is one base away. The sample contains more than one DNA sequence encoding this CDR3. The rearrangement joins TRBV12-3 or TRBV12-4 to TRBJ1-1; 7 bases line up with TRBD1. The CDR3 has 13 amino acids. V lost 6 bases to trimming and J lost 0 bases; unmatched junction nucleotides: 1. The CDR3 protein is CASRGQLNTEAFF. The CDR3 region has the DNA TGTGCCAGCAGGGGACAGTTGAACACTGAAGCTTTCTTT.

This rearrangement joins TRBV5-6 to TRBJ2-4, with 7 bases lining up with TRBD1. The V segment lost 0 bases and the J segment 8 bases; nucleotides outside the gene matches: 5. Per germline, CDR1 SGHDT and CDR2 YYEEEE. This CDR3 is built from 14 residues. The CDR3 sequence is CASSLGQGVYIQYF. The CDR3 coding sequence is TGTGCCAGCAGCTTGGGGCAGGGGGTATACATTCAGTACTTC.

V gene TRBV5-1 combines with J gene TRBJ2-3, with 8 positions matching TRBD1. The V gene's germline CDR1 is SGHRS and CDR2 YFSETQ. V gave up 5 bases and J gave up 7 bases; unmatched junction bases: 6. This CDR3 contains 13 residues. CDR3 in amino acids: CASRSTGGNTQYF. CDR3 DNA sequence: TGCGCCAGCAGGTCTACAGGGGGAAATACGCAGTATTTT.

The chain joins TRBV5-1 to TRBJ1-1; D may be TRBD1 (5 bases). Trimming cost V 2 bases and J 4 bases, with 15 bases left between them. The germline gives CDR1 SGHRS, CDR2 YFSETQ. CDR3 length equals 15 residues. The CDR3 is CASSLGGGVVTEAFF. In DNA form, the CDR3 reads TGCGCCAGCAGCTTAGGCGGGGGGGTAGTCACTGAAGCTTTCTTT.

This chain uses TRBV7-2 with TRBJ2-4, with TRBD2 identical over 11 bases. CDR3 length equals 13 residues. Losses at the gene ends were 7 bases for V and 5 bases for J; bases not matched to a gene: 1. CDR1 is SGHTA, CDR2 FQGNSA, per germline. The CDR3 is CASMGLAENIQYF. In DNA, the CDR3 is TGTGCCAGCATGGGACTAGCGGAAAACATTCAGTACTTC.

This chain uses TRBV21-1 with TRBJ2-7; the D call in the table, TRBD2, was not verified against the DNA. TRBV21-1 is a documented pseudogene. The CDR3 has 17 amino acids. CDR3 DNA: TGTGCCAGCAGCAATCAGGCGGGGATGACTTATACCTACGAGCAGTACTTC. It translates to CASSNQAGMTYTYEQYF.

V and J are TRBV7-2 and TRBJ2-4; D perhaps matches TRBD2 (6 bases). This CDR3 contains 12 residues. V was trimmed by 3 bases and J by 6 bases, leaving 6 bases between them. Per germline, CDR1 SGHTA and CDR2 FQGNSA. The CDR3 is CASSFGRNIQYF. CDR3 sequence (DNA): TGTGCCAGCAGCTTCGGGAGAAACATTCAGTACTTC. The full variable domain, rest sourced from reference TRBV7-2 and TRBJ2-4, is GAGVSQSPSNKVTEKGKDVELRCDPISGHTALYWYRQSLGQGLEFLIYFQGNSAPDKSGLPSDRFSAERTGGSVSTLTIQRTQQEDSAVYLCASSFGRNIQYFGAGTRLSVL.

The chain employs TRBV19 and TRBJ1-4; D uncertain. Per germline, CDR1 LNHDA and CDR2 SQIVND (reference sequence). The germline V and J ends were trimmed by 3 bases and 7 bases, with 9 bases remaining between them. The CDR3 has 13 amino acids. The DNA for the CDR3 is TGTGCCAGTAGTATCCGGGTCGGTGAAAAACTGTTTTTT. Residues: CASSIRVGEKLFF.

The chain joins TRBV27 to TRBJ1-2; the match to TRBD1 covers 10 bases. This CDR3 contains 16 residues. The V segment lost 5 bases and the J segment 8 bases; nucleotides outside the gene matches: 14. Germline CDR1 MNHEY, CDR2 SMNVEV (reference sequence). As DNA, the CDR3 is TGTGCCAGCAGTCTAAGGGACAGGGGACGGGTGGGAGGCTACACCTTC. It is translated as CASSLRDRGRVGGYTF.

V is TRBV10-3 and J is TRBJ2-3; 7 bases are a match to TRBD1. The germline CDR1 and CDR2 sequences are ENHRY and SYGVKD. This CDR3 is 15 amino acids long. Losses at the gene ends were 4 bases for V and 0 bases for J; bases not matched to a gene: 4. CDR3 protein: CAISAPTGSTDTQYF. In DNA, the CDR3 is TGTGCCATCAGTGCCCCGACAGGGAGCACAGATACGCAGTATTTT.

This clone was counted only a few times. This chain joins TRBV2 and TRBJ1-2; TRBD1 might be the D (5 bases). Germline assignment: CDR1 SNHLY and CDR2 FYNNEI. The CDR3 is 13 residues long. Trimming took 2 bases from V and 8 from J, leaving 12 bases between them. CDR3 nucleotide sequence: TGTGCCAGCAGTGAAAGGGGCAGCGGGGGCTACACCTTC. It encodes CASSERGSGGYTF.

This chain joins TRBV29-1 and TRBJ2-5; D is perhaps TRBD2 (5 bases). This CDR3 comprises 11 residues. Germline CDR1 reads SQVTM; CDR2 reads ANQGSEA. V dropped 7 bases and J dropped 1 base, with 7 bases sitting between them. DNA of the CDR3: TGCAGCGCGGACTTCCAAGAGACCCAGTACTTC. This encodes CSADFQETQYF.

This clone was observed a single time. The V call is TRBV19, the J call TRBJ1-1; D is uncertain. The CDR3 length is 13 residues. Germline V lookup: CDR1 LNHDA, CDR2 SQIVND (reference sequence). Trimming removed 4 bases from V and 1 base from J, with 7 bases in between. The CDR3 loop reads CASSRGENTEAFF. CDR3 in DNA: TGTGCCAGTAGTAGGGGAGAGAACACTGAAGCTTTCTTT.

The chain recombines TRBV6-5 with TRBJ1-2; 8 bases line up with TRBD1. The CDR3 is 14 amino acids. Germline-derived CDR1 and CDR2 are MNHEY and SVGAGI. The junction had 6 bases not matched to a gene; V was cut back by 2 bases and J by 7 bases. For the CDR3, the DNA is TGTGCCAGCAGTTACACCTACAGGGGGGGTGGCTACACCTTC. Its protein is CASSYTYRGGGYTF.

The chain employs TRBV18 and TRBJ2-5; TRBD1 aligns across 7 bases. Germline lookup yields CDR1 KGHSH and CDR2 LQKENI. Trimming removed 5 bases from V and 1 base from J; junction bases left unmatched: 10. The CDR3 consists of 16 residues. CDR3 nucleotide sequence: TGTGCCAGCTCATCGACAGGGCCGTCGGCCCAAGAGACCCAGTACTTC. Encoded protein: CASSSTGPSAQETQYF.

CDR3 DNA: TGCGCCAGCAGCCCCCCAGGGGGCGAAGGAAACACCATATATTTT. The encoded protein is CASSPPGGEGNTIYF. The rearrangement joins TRBV5-1 to TRBJ1-3, with TRBD1 identical over 8 bases. The CDR3 covers 15 residues. Germline trimming cut 4 bases from V and 4 bases from J; bases unmatched to any gene: 7. In germline, CDR1 is SGHRS, CDR2 YFSETQ.

The DNA of the CDR3 is TGTGCCAGCAGTTACACAGGGGGGGGTGAGCAGTTCTTC. It specifies CASSYTGGGEQFF. The chain recombines TRBV6-6 with TRBJ2-1, with a possible D match to TRBD1 (8 bases). This CDR3 is 13 amino acids long. Trimming removed 2 bases from V and 9 bases from J, with 11 bases in between. Looked up from germline, CDR1 is MNHNY and CDR2 is SVGAGI (reference sequence).

This sequence joins TRBV6-2 or TRBV6-3 and TRBJ2-7; TRBD1 agrees at 7 bases. The CDR3 spans 14 residues. Germline lookup yields CDR1 MNHEY and CDR2 SVGEGT. With V trimmed by 1 base and J by 3 bases, 3 bases remained unmatched. As DNA, the CDR3 is TGTGCCAGCAGTTACTTCGGGGACAGCTACGAGCAGTACTTC. Its translation is CASSYFGDSYEQYF.